This T cell receptor beta chain was obtained from a study of shared clonotypes between healthy human individuals (dated by TCRdb to about 2020). General notes on the study: The cohort included three men and a couple of women between 18 and 49 years of age. To increase sequencing depth and limit assay-specific biases, TCR repertoire library preparation and sequencing were carried out by different laboratories using diverse techniques. For each donor, three plates each were used for CD4 naive and CD4 memory, two plates were used for CD8 naive, and one plate was used for CD8 memory. Each donor's leukapheresis produced roughly between roughly 0.85 and 9.5 billion PBMCs. The study deeply sequenced blood TCR repertoires of several healthy adults to estimate repertoire size and the extent of clonotype sharing between individuals. The study at large found these results: Naive subsets generally had larger estimated clonotype richness than memory subsets did. Because the study included a small number of donors, the genetic and exposure-history diversity represented was limited. Even with the large sequencing depth, rarefaction of the sorted-subset datasets indicated that sequencing was incomplete. Sharing across several donors was observed for approximately 5% of naive CD4, over 3% of naive CD8, over 2% of memory CD4, and around 0.42% of memory CD8 clonotypes. Based on pairwise subsampling, the degree of clonotype sharing among donors was expected to be affected by sequencing depth. Sampling was restricted to blood, and TCR repertoires in tissues likely differ from the TCR repertoires found in blood. Higher generation probabilities were observed for clonotypes shared by all four sorted-subset donors than for non-shared clonotypes.

The donors were healthy, HIV-negative adults who had no recently reported acute infections or vaccinations. Every donor was a Caucasian adult living in Nashville, Tennessee, USA. CD4+ T cells were enriched by magnetic negative selection, after which naive cells were positively selected on CD45RA and the negative fraction was taken as the memory subset. Blood was collected by leukapheresis, and PBMCs were isolated by Ficoll-Histopaque density gradient centrifugation and then cryopreserved in liquid nitrogen vapor phase. Purity and quantity of every magnetically sorted T cell population were checked by analytical flow cytometry. Genomic DNA was isolated from every sorted fraction and measured by UV absorbance on a Nanodrop 2000c. Comments on this clone: The antigen it binds to is not known. Per-nucleotide qualities are absent, and no much larger clonotype sits a single base away.

Using the deep immunoSEQ assay, multiplex PCR amplified TCR CDR3 regions from genomic DNA. Genomic DNA extracted from each cell subset was distributed evenly over all wells of several immunoSEQ 96-well plates, and each plate served as one replicate. For sorted subsets, 200 to 250 ng of genomic DNA, equivalent to 30,000 or so T cell genomes, went into each replicate PCR. Purified libraries were quantified with a Qubit 3.0 fluorometer, sized on a Bioanalyzer 2100, and re-quantified with the KAPA Library Quantification kit. A separate single-read 150-cycle Illumina NextSeq 550 flow cell was used to sequence each immunoSEQ 96-well plate. As for the authors' bioinformatics: Because the immunoSEQ output held only junctional sequences and lacked quality scores, the filtering could not match the filtering applied to full-length reads. To assign V/J genes and CDR3, sequences were annotated against IMGT germline references using PyIR, a Python wrapper for IgBLAST v1.9. Reads were removed for weak V/J assignments (E-value above 1e-6), missing CDR3, stop codons, out-of-frame junctions, or ambiguous translated residues. V3J clonotypes were defined as sequences sharing an identical inferred V gene, J gene, and CDR3 amino acid sequence. Percentage overlap between repertoires was calculated by dividing the number of shared unique clonotypes by the size of the smaller repertoire. Three approaches were used to assess repertoire richness: RTK rarefaction, the Chao1 estimator, and Recon v2.1 estimates of unobserved clonotypes. Generation probabilities were computed with OLGA for all TCRbeta clonotypes obtained by the gDNA method from several donors. TCRdb mirrors the immuneACCESS table, restricted to in-frame sequences. Some clones are absent from its copies; in checked studies, under half trace to an unresolved V gene, and the reason for the others is unknown. The DNA gave D and trimming, while V, J and clone size come from that table. The sample has about 2.3 million clones on record, about 90% of them singletons. 0.37% of the sample goes to the ten largest clones.

Trimming at the junction amounts to 2 bases on V and 7 bases on J, and the germline ends lie 14 bases apart. CDR1 and CDR2, per the germline V gene (reference sequence), are MNHNY and SVGAGI. The CDR3 sequence holds 15 residues, the cysteine and phenylalanine included. The entry retains the CDR3 DNA only, 45 bases that are in frame from base 1. The V gene is TRBV6-6 and the J gene is TRBJ1-4, with the D gene not confidently named. The receptor's source is a young man in good health. Some clones in this sample may be carry-over from other donors' samples. What was sequenced was naive CD4+ T cells from PBMCs. What this sample's cell subset or site label stands for: CD45RA+ positively selected. Here is the DNA: TGTGCCAGCAGTTACCCCGGAGCGAGCGGTGAAAAACTGTTTTTT. This codes for CASSYPGASGEKLFF.